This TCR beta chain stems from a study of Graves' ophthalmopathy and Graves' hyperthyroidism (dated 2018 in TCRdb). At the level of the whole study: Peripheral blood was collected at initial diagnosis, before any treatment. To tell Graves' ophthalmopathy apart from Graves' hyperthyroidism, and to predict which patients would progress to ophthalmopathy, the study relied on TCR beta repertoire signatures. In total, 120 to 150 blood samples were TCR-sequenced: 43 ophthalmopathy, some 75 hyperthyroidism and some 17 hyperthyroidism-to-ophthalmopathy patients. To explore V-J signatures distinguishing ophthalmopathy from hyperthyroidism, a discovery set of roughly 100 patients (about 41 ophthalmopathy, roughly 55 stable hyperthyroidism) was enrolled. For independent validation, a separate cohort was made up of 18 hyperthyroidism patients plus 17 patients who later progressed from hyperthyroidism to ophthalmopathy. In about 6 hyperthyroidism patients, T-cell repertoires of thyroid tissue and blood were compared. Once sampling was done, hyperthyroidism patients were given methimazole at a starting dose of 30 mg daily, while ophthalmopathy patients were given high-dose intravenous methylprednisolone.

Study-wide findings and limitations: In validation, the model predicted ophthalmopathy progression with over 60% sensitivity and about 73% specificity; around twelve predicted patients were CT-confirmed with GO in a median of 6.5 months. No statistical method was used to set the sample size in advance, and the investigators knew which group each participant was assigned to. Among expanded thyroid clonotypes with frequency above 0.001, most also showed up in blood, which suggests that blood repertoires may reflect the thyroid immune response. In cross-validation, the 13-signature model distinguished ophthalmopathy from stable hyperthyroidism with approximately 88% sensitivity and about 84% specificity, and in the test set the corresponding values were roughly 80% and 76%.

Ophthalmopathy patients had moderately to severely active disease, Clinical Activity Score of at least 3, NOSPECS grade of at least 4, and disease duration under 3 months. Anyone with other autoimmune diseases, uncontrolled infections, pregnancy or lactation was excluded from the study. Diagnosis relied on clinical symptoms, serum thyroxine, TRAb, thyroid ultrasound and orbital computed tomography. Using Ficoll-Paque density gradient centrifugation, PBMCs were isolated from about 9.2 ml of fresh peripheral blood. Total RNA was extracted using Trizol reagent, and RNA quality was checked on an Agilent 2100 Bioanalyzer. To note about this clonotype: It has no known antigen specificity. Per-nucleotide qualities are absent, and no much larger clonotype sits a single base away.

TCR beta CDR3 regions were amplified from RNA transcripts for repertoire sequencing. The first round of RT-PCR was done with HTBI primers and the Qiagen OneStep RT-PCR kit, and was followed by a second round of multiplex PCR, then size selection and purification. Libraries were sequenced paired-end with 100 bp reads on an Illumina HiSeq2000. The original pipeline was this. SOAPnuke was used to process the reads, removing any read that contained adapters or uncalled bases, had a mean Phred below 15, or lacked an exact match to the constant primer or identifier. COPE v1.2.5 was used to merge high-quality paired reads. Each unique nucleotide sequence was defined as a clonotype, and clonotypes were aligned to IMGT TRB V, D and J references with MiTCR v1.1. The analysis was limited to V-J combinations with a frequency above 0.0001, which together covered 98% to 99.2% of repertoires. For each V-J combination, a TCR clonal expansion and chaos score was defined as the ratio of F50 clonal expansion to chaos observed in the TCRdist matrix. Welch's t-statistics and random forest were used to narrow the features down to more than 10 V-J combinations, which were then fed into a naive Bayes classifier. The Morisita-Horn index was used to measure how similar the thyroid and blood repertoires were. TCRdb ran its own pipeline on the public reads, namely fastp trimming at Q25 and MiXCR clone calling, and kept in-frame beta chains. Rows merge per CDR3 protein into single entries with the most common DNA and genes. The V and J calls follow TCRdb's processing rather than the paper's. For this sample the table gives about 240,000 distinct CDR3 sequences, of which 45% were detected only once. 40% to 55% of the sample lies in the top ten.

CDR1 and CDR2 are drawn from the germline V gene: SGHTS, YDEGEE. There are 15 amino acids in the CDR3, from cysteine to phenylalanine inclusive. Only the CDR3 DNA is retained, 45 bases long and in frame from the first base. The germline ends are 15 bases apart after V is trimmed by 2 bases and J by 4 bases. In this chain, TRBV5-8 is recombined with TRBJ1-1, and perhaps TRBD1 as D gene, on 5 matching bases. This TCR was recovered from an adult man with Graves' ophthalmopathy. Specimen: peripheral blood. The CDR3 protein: CASSFSAGRGTEAFF. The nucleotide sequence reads TGTGCCAGCAGCTTTTCGGCAGGGAGGGGCACTGAAGCTTTCTTT.